These 9 T cell receptor beta chains were sequenced from one sample in a study of T cell repertoires in cytomegalovirus infection. TCRdb reprocessed the reads with MiXCR, giving one entry per CDR3 protein. Of 150,000 to 200,000 distinct CDR3 sequences listed, 28% are singletons. What was sequenced was PBMCs. Receptors originate from a human donor in good health (CMV status not recorded). Some clones in this sample may be carry-over from other donors' samples.

The chain carries TRBV11-3 and TRBJ1-2, with 7 bases matching TRBD1. The CDR3 runs 15 residues. Germline-derived CDR1 and CDR2 are SGHNT and YENEEA. Germline trimming cut 4 bases from V and 7 bases from J; bases unmatched to any gene: 12. CDR3 protein: CASSSDRRTGVGYTF. The CDR3 DNA follows: TGTGCCAGCAGCTCAGATCGAAGGACAGGAGTTGGCTACACCTTC. The full variable domain, its missing parts supplied by reference TRBV11-3 and TRBJ1-2, is EAGVVQSPRYKIIEKKQPVAFWCNPISGHNTLYWYLQNLGQGPELLIRYENEEAVDDSQLPKDRFSAERLKGVDSTLKIQPAELGDSAVYLCASSSDRRTGVGYTFGSGTRLTVV.

This clonotype was detected a few times. The chain carries TRBV19 and TRBJ2-2; 9 positions agree with TRBD2. J was trimmed by 0 bases and V by 6 bases; bases with no gene match: 5. Germline V CDR1 and CDR2: LNHDA, SQIVND (reference sequence). The CDR3 covers 16 residues. The CDR3 is CASRREGTANTGELFF. The DNA of the CDR3 is TGTGCCAGTAGGCGGGAGGGGACAGCGAACACCGGGGAGCTGTTTTTT. The complete variable domain, with remaining parts taken from reference TRBV19 and TRBJ2-2, reads DGGITQSPKYLFRKEGQNVTLSCEQNLNHDAMYWYRQDPGQGLRLIYYSQIVNDFQKGDIAEGYSVSREKKESFPLTVTSAQKNPTAFYLCASRREGTANTGELFFGEGSRLTVL.

This clonotype has more than one count but fewer than ten. V is TRBV19 and J is TRBJ2-7, with 8 bases aligning to TRBD1. This CDR3 region has 15 residues. CDR1 and CDR2 (germline): LNHDA, SQIVND (reference sequence). Losses at the gene ends were 6 bases for V and 0 bases for J; bases not matched to a gene: 7. The CDR3 region is CASRNSGTGSYEQYF. For the CDR3, the DNA is TGTGCCAGTAGGAATTCTGGGACAGGCTCCTACGAGCAGTACTTC.

This clonotype was detected only a few times. The rearrangement links TRBV11-2 to TRBJ2-7; no reliable D call. Looked up from germline, CDR1 is SGHAT and CDR2 is FQNNGV. V lost 5 bases, J lost 6 bases, and 11 bases lay in between. This CDR3 has 12 amino acids. CDR3 protein: CASSPSLREQYF. As DNA, the CDR3 is TGTGCCAGCAGCCCTTCCCTCCGCGAGCAGTACTTC.

At least ten counts were recorded for this clonotype. The genes are TRBV7-9 and TRBJ2-1; the match to TRBD2 covers 9 bases. The CDR3 totals 16 residues. The germline V gene has CDR1 SEHNR and CDR2 FQNEAQ (reference sequence). V shed 4 bases, J shed 4 bases, and the junction held 8 bases outside the gene matches. This CDR3 reads CASSYPSGGRYNEQFF. The CDR3 coding sequence is TGTGCCAGCAGCTACCCCAGCGGGGGGCGATACAATGAGCAGTTCTTC.

V usage is TRBV7-8 and J usage is TRBJ2-4, with TRBD1 matching over 8 bases. The germline gives CDR1 SGHVS, CDR2 FQNEAQ. CDR3 length equals 16 residues. J lost 0 bases, V lost 1 base, and 2 bases had no gene match. In nucleotides, the CDR3 is TGTGCCAGCAGCTTAGGGACAGGGATAGCCAAAAACATTCAGTACTTC. It specifies CASSLGTGIAKNIQYF.

The rearrangement links TRBV7-2 to TRBJ2-5; D unresolved. Germline values: CDR1 SGHTA, CDR2 FQGNSA. This CDR3 contains 13 residues. V lost 2 bases and J 1 base, leaving 5 bases between the germline ends. The CDR3 nucleotides read TGTGCCAGCAGCTTAACCCCCCAAGAGACCCAGTACTTC. It specifies CASSLTPQETQYF.

This clonotype was seen at least ten times. The genes are TRBV7-9 and TRBJ1-1, with no clear D. The germline V gene encodes CDR1 SEHNR and CDR2 FQNEAQ (reference sequence). CDR3 length: 16 amino acids. Trimming stripped 0 bases from V and 4 bases from J, with 15 bases between. The CDR3 reads CASSLAFGIGGTEAFF. The CDR3 bases are TGTGCCAGCAGCTTAGCGTTTGGTATAGGCGGCACTGAAGCTTTCTTT.

The genes are TRBV5-5 and TRBJ2-5; no reliable D call. V gave up 0 bases and J gave up 2 bases, with 8 bases separating them. Germline CDR1 reads SGHKS; CDR2 reads YYEKEE (reference sequence). This CDR3 has 14 amino acids. The CDR3 coding sequence is TGTGCCAGCAGCTTGGTGCCTTTACAAGAGACCCAGTACTTC. Its protein product is CASSLVPLQETQYF.